This T cell receptor (beta chain) was documented in a study of CD8+CD57+ T cells in acquired aplastic anemia. Study-wide points: In common between the patients and the controls were twenty-nine CD8+ CDR3 sequences.

The germline V gene has CDR1 LNHDA and CDR2 SQIVND (reference sequence). This CDR3 is 13 amino acids long. V shed 8 bases and J shed 5 bases, with 13 bases lying between them. A remark on this clonotype: The target antigen is unknown.

CDR3 and TCR beta VDJ profiling relied on genomic DNA as the template. In TCRdb, the reads were re-called with MiXCR into one record per CDR3 protein. Of around 200,000 distinct CDR3 sequences in the sample, roughly 57% were seen once. The sequence was obtained from a human donor in good health. This chain joins TRBV19 and TRBJ1-5; D gene uncertain. Sequenced input: sorted CD4+, CD8+, or CD8+CD57+ T cells (not recorded which) from PBMCs. CDR3: CASASRLDQPQHF. CDR3 nucleotide sequence: TGTGCCAGTGCTTCCCGGCTGGATCAGCCCCAGCATTTT.